This TCR beta chain was found in a study of cytomegalovirus exposure and HLA in healthy donors. Notes on the study in general: CMV serostatus alone was available as immune exposure information. HLA allele associations emerged for roughly 17,000 TCR beta sequences in a later analysis, at 0.05 false discovery rate.

Comment on this clone: What it recognizes is unknown.

CDR1 is MDHEN and CDR2 is SYDVKM in the germline V gene. The CDR3 covers 13 residues. Trimming stripped 3 bases from V and 1 base from J, with 7 bases between. Likely unrecorded immune exposures existed in these nominally healthy donors. Use of 60 Vbeta and 13 Jbeta primers characterized the PCR. Some clones are missing from TCRdb's copy, which holds only in-frame ones; the method was immunoSEQ multiplex PCR. Found here are 100,000 to 150,000 clones, approximately 80% of them singletons; the top ten hold roughly 3.9%. The rearrangement links TRBV28 to TRBJ2-7; D not resolved. The sequencing sample was made of PBMCs. The sequence was obtained from a male donor in good health and CMV-seropositive. Here the CDR3 reads CASSFQVSYEQYF. As DNA, the CDR3 is TGTGCCAGCAGTTTTCAGGTTTCCTACGAGCAGTACTTC.